Sequencing of this T cell receptor (beta chain) was carried out in a study of T cells generated in artificial thymic organoids (dated by TCRdb to about 2017). Concerning the study at large: The TCR alpha and beta CDR3 repertoires of CD8 single positive T cells derived from in vitro artificial thymic organoids were compared with those of thymic and peripheral blood naive CD8 T cells. The displayed repertoire sequencing data were described as being representative of three independent experiments.

From a lookup of the germline V gene, CDR1 and CDR2 are MDHEN and SYDVKM. Trimming takes 2 bases from V and 5 bases from J, and the germline ends sit 12 bases apart. The CDR3 sequence holds 14 residues, the cysteine and phenylalanine included. Here the CDR3 DNA is all that survives: 42 bases in frame from base 1. Judged by its sample share, this clonotype qualifies as medium-sized (0.01 to 0.1%). The specificity of this receptor is unknown. Base-call qualities are not available, and no considerably larger clone is one nucleotide away. Broad study findings and their caveats: Organoid-derived T cells showed no skewing in Valpha or Vbeta usage, which argues against dominance of unconventional lineages or clonal expansions. Physiological TCR clonotype diversity, comparable to that of thymic and blood naive CD8 T cells, was observed in organoid-derived CD8 single positive T cells.

Separate semi-nested PCR amplifications were run for the TCRalpha and TCRbeta libraries, using Advantage 2 and reverse primers located in the TRAC or TRBC constant regions. Between about 3 and 500 ng of total RNA was used as input for first-strand cDNA synthesis. TCR cDNA libraries were made by 5'-RACE with the SMARTer PCR cDNA Synthesis kit, using a poly-dT primer for first-strand synthesis. The semi-nested reverse primers in the constant regions carried 5-nucleotide sample-specific barcodes, and the PCR products were cleaned up with the Zymo DNA Clean and Concentrator-5 kit. Pools of up to ten barcoded samples were ligated to Illumina adaptors and sequenced on an Illumina MiSeq as 2 x 150 bp paired-end reads. In the authors' own workflow: After demultiplexing, reads were aligned with BLAT to a custom library containing all human TRAV, TRAJ, TRBV, TRBD and TRBJ combinations from IMGT. The best BLAT hits were picked using pslCDnaFilter (-maxAligns=1, -ignoreIntrons), and custom Perl scripts were used to calculate clonotype frequencies. The raw public data were reprocessed by TCRdb itself: fastp quality trimming at Q25, MiXCR clonotype calling, in-frame beta chains only. Here each entry gathers all rows of one CDR3 protein and keeps the most common genes and DNA. The V and J calls here are based on TCRdb, not the publication. Counted in this sample were approximately 5,400 distinct CDR3 sequences; less than 30% of them appeared once. The ten largest clones capture roughly 3.2% of the sample.

To build artificial thymic organoids, human HSPCs were aggregated with MS5 murine stromal cells transduced with human DLL1, and the aggregates were cultured at an air-liquid interface. FACS-purified CD34+CD3- hematopoietic stem and progenitor cells depleted of residual T cells were used to seed the organoids. Serum-free RB27 medium, consisting of RPMI 1640 supplemented with B27, FLT3L, IL-7 and ascorbic acid, was used for organoid culture. Before RNA extraction, CD3+TCRalphabeta+CD8 single positive T cells from organoids and thymus were sorted by FACS. For each sample, total RNA was purified from approximately 40,000 to 200,000 sorted cells using the RNeasy Micro kit, and RNA quality was assessed on an Agilent RNA 6000 Nano chip.

The chain employs TRBV28 and TRBJ2-5; the D gene assignment is ambiguous. The receptor's source is a human donor who gave cord blood stem cells for thymic organoid culture, a cardiac surgery patient who gave postnatal thymus, or a blood donor (not recorded which). Sequencing was performed on naive CD8+ T cells grown in artificial thymic organoids from cord blood stem and progenitor cells. This sample's cell subset or site label indicates: CD3+TCRalphabeta+CD8SP T cells; for blood, CD45RO-CCR7+ naive CD8+ T cells. The bases are TGTGCCAGCAGTTTACAGTCCCCCCGGGAGACCCAGTACTTC. It codes for CASSLQSPRETQYF. Joined to the reference TRBV28 and TRBJ2-5 proteins, this CDR3 gives the full variable domain: DVKVTQSSRYLVKRTGEKVFLECVQDMDHENMFWYRQDPGLGLRLIYFSYDVKMKEKGDIPEGYSVSREKKERFSLILESASTNQTSMYLCASSLQSPRETQYFGPGTRLLVL.